The clone carrying this T cell receptor (beta chain) was detected only a few times. Its antigen is still unknown. The PCR had 60 Vbeta and 13 Jbeta primers. Some clones are missing from TCRdb's copy, which holds only in-frame ones; the method was immunoSEQ multiplex PCR. The table shows over 80,000 clones, with over 75% occurring only once. This sample was included in a study of cytomegalovirus exposure and HLA in healthy donors. Overall study findings and caveats: A later analysis showed HLA-associated TCR beta chains outstripping equally common others in clonal expansion. It was assumed in the presence/absence analyses that sequencing depth was roughly uniform across donors.

From germline, CDR1 is MGHRA and CDR2 YSYEKL. The CDR3 contains 15 residues. Trimming took 0 bases from V and 4 from J, leaving 10 bases between them. Source material: PBMCs. V usage is TRBV4-1 and J usage is TRBJ1-5; D not certain. The TCR sequence derives from a man over 45 in good health and CMV-seronegative. Here the CDR3 reads CASSQDVGGNQPQHF. As DNA, the CDR3 is TGCGCCAGCAGCCAAGATGTAGGAGGGAATCAGCCCCAGCATTTT.